This T cell receptor (beta chain) originates from a study of regulatory T cells in long-lasting Graves disease. For the study at large: Antithyroid drug intake by newly diagnosed Graves' patients had lasted under 3 months.

Construction of TCR beta libraries relied on iRepertoire HTBI primers and on Arm-PCR targeting CDR3 regions. TCRdb passed the multiplex PCR reads through MiXCR, listing each CDR3 protein once. The table includes about 540,000 distinct CDR3 sequences, less than 15% detected once. J lost 2 bases, V lost 2 bases, and 4 bases had no gene match. This CDR3 is built from 17 residues. The time point here: newly diagnosed GD, antithyroid drugs for less than 3 months. Following extraction of RNA from PBMCs, that RNA was used to make the TCR library. Patients met American Thyroid Association criteria for Graves' disease. This clonotype was counted between two and nine times. The data also belong to a second study, concerning T cells in Graves' hyperthyroidism and ophthalmopathy.

The chain couples TRBV12-3 or TRBV12-4 to TRBJ2-3; TRBD2 aligns across 13 bases. This sequence originates from a young man with Graves disease. The source was peripheral blood mononuclear cells (PBMCs), collected at new diagnosis, from a patient treated with antithyroid drugs. CDR3: CASSLIGLAGATDTQYF. CDR3 nucleotide sequence: TGTGCCAGCAGTTTAATCGGACTAGCGGGAGCCACAGATACGCAGTATTTT.